The sequence of this T cell receptor beta chain was determined in a study of OX40 agonist ivuxolimab in advanced cancers. Sequencing was performed with immunoSEQ multiplex PCR; in TCRdb, only in-frame clones are kept and a portion is missing. In the table there are about 73,000 clones, roughly nine tenths of which are singletons. CDR1 and CDR2 from the germline V gene are SGHNT and YENEEA. V lost 5 bases, J lost 6 bases, and 14 bases lay in between. CDR3 size: 13 residues. Findings and limits, study-wide: Among the lowest levels of clonal expansion were found in partial responders at 0.1-3.0 mg/kg. The authors did not determine the antigen specificity of the expanded peripheral T cells.

Collection of blood occurred at baseline, at cycle 4 day 1, and at cycle 7 day 1. Points on this clone: Its antigen remains unknown.

The specimen was CD4+ or CD8+ T cells sorted from blood, collected in a trial of the OX40 agonist ivuxolimab. The chain employs TRBV11-3 and TRBJ2-7; D perhaps matches TRBD2 (7 bases). The TCR sequence derives from an adult with an advanced solid tumor such as melanoma, head and neck, liver or kidney cancer. CDR3 protein: CASSLGGPGEQYF. The CDR3 bases are TGTGCCAGCAGCCTCGGGGGGCCGGGCGAGCAGTACTTC.